This T cell receptor beta chain was recorded in a study of neurological immune-mediated disorders (dated by TCRdb to between 2017 and 2020). Notes on the research overall: The study compared peripheral blood TCR-beta repertoires of HTLV-I-associated myelopathy (HAM/TSP) patients, multiple sclerosis patients and healthy controls using UMI-based sequencing. Longitudinal samples, technical triplicates and paired sorted CD4+ and CD8+ T-cell subsets, alongside PBMC samples, were included among the roughly 96 TCR-beta libraries. The cohort was made up of 65 to 75 subjects, consisting of around 14 HAM/TSP patients, some 34 multiple sclerosis patients and about 20 healthy controls.

The paper's findings and limits, for the study overall: No identical CDR3 amino acid sequences were found to be shared among expanded clones across subjects, suggesting that TCR-beta repertoires were private in all groups. TCR clonal expansion was highest in HAM/TSP patients and lowest in MS patients, with MS patients falling below even healthy controls.

Trimming removed 8 bases from V and 6 bases from J, leaving 11 bases between the germline ends. The CDR3 spans 12 residues, from the cysteine through the phenylalanine. The DNA shown is the 36-base CDR3, in frame from base 1. CDR1 and CDR2 are read off the germline V gene as SNHLY and FYNNEI. Concerning this clonotype: It has no known antigen specificity. One base away there is no much larger clone; base qualities are not given.

cDNA was synthesized by template-switch 5'RACE using a primer with a 10-nucleotide random unique molecular identifier that tagged each TCR transcript. Every sequencing run covered 15-18 subjects and yielded more than 170 million TCR-beta sequences. The RNeasy kit was used for extraction of total RNA. TCR-beta VDJ regions were amplified with primers for the TCR constant region and the 5'RACE anchor, using the KAPA Real-time Library Amplification kit. A first PCR added sample indexes and Illumina adaptors, and a second PCR then raised library yield. After Ampure bead purification, the roughly 650 bp TCR product was size-selected on a 2% E-gel SizeSelection system. Library quality was checked on a Bioanalyzer, concentration was measured with Qubit, and libraries were quantified with the Kapa Library Quantification kit before pooling. Libraries were sequenced paired-end 2 x 150 bp on an Illumina HiSeq 2500. To increase sequence diversity, roughly 24-31% phiX was spiked into each library pool. Under the source paper's analysis protocol: The quality-filtered reads were processed with the UMI-based MiGEC pipeline, whose error correction step removed more than 85% of the raw TCR sequences. VDJ genes were aligned to IMGT germline references, and clonotypes were defined by unique CDR3 amino acid sequence plus V-J genes. Clonal expansion, Shannon diversity, and CDR3 relatedness (CalcPairwiseDistances, ClusterSamples) were evaluated with VDJtools, and phylogenetic trees were built with CLCbio workbench. Expanded clones were defined as having at least 8 unique UMIs, based on coefficient-of-variation modelling across technical triplicates. TCRdb reanalyzed the raw reads on its own, using fastp at Q25 for trimming and MiXCR for clone calling, and kept in-frame beta chains. Every CDR3 protein is listed once, alongside the most common genes and DNA of its rows. None of the V and J calls come from the authors' own analysis; TCRdb made them. The sample records around 18,000 distinct CDR3 sequences, about a fifth of which are singletons. Roughly 24% of the sample lies in the top ten.

Blood bank volunteers in Maryland, USA served as the healthy controls. Libraries from unsorted PBMCs were made from 2 million PBMCs kept in RNAlater at -80 degrees C until RNA extraction. PBMCs were separated from peripheral blood using Ficoll-Hypaque density gradient centrifugation and then cryopreserved in liquid nitrogen. Here the chain combines TRBV2 and TRBJ2-4; the D gene is not confidently resolved. This clonotype was obtained from a man in his fifties in good health. Material: PBMCs. The nucleotide sequence is TGTGCCAGCCGAATCGACGTAAACATTCAGTACTTC. Its protein product is CASRIDVNIQYF.